The 21 T cell receptor beta chains in this list originate from one sample, sequenced in a study of lymphopenia after photon versus proton radiotherapy. Clones were read by immunoSEQ multiplex PCR, and TCRdb kept only the in-frame ones, dropping some. The sample yields fewer than 35,000 clones, about nine tenths seen once. The sequences come from peripheral blood, collected from a patient treated with photon-based radiotherapy. The receptors come from a woman aged 45-65 years with pancreatic cancer.

This clone was seen a few times. This chain links TRBV7-6 with TRBJ2-1, with D unresolved. Germline CDR1 and CDR2: SGHVS and FNYEAQ. V was trimmed by 8 bases and J by 5 bases, leaving 10 bases between them. The CDR3 totals 12 residues. DNA of the CDR3: TGTGCCAGCTCGCAATTAAACAATGAGCAGTTCTTC. Its protein product is CASSQLNNEQFF.

The J gene is TRBJ1-2, the V gene TRBV29-1; 9 nucleotides match TRBD1. The V segment lost 3 bases and the J segment 6 bases; nucleotides outside the gene matches: 2. Looked up from germline, CDR1 is SQVTM and CDR2 is ANQGSEA. This CDR3 region has 12 residues. CDR3: CSVEGQGHGYTF. The CDR3 DNA reads TGCAGCGTTGAGGGACAGGGACATGGCTACACCTTC.

This sequence joins TRBV29-1 and TRBJ1-3, with D unclear. The CDR3 has 10 residues. The V gene lost 4 bases and the J gene lost 6 bases, with 4 bases spanning the gap. Germline CDR1 is SQVTM and CDR2 is ANQGSEA. The CDR3 nucleotides are TGCAGCGTTGGAGAAAACACCATATATTTT. This sequence encodes CSVGENTIYF.

In its sample, this clone was seen a few times. This chain joins TRBV28 and TRBJ2-2, with D possibly TRBD1 on 6 matching bases. The ends were cut back, 5 bases at V and 0 bases at J, with 10 bases in the middle. The CDR3 runs to 15 residues. The germline V gene has CDR1 MDHEN and CDR2 SYDVKM. CDR3 DNA sequence: TGTGCCAGCAGTCCCCGGACAGCGAACACCGGGGAGCTGTTTTTT. Protein sequence: CASSPRTANTGELFF. Full variable domain (missing parts from reference TRBV28 and TRBJ2-2): DVKVTQSSRYLVKRTGEKVFLECVQDMDHENMFWYRQDPGLGLRLIYFSYDVKMKEKGDIPEGYSVSREKKERFSLILESASTNQTSMYLCASSPRTANTGELFFGEGSRLTVL.

The rearrangement joins TRBV4-3 to TRBJ1-4, with D perhaps matching TRBD1 (6 bases). Trimming stripped 0 bases from V and 4 bases from J, with 15 bases between. The CDR3 totals 17 residues. Germline V gene data show CDR1 as LGHNA and CDR2 as YSLEER. The CDR3 coding sequence is TGCGCCAGCAGCCAAGATGCAGGGGCGGGGTTTAATGAAAAACTGTTTTTT. This gives the protein CASSQDAGAGFNEKLFF.

The rearrangement joins TRBV5-1 to TRBJ2-5; 7 nucleotides align to TRBD1. CDR1 SGHRS and CDR2 YFSETQ come from the germline V gene. The CDR3 runs to 13 residues. V lost 4 bases to trimming and J lost 2 bases; unmatched junction nucleotides: 2. The CDR3 nucleotides read TGCGCCAGCAGCAGGGACAGTCAAGAGACCCAGTACTTC. Amino acid sequence: CASSRDSQETQYF.

The chain combines TRBV11-2 with TRBJ1-3; unclear D gene. The length of the CDR3 is 16 residues. Germline V CDR1 and CDR2: SGHAT, FQNNGV. V was shortened by 5 bases and J by 0 bases, with 14 bases between the two germline ends. DNA for the CDR3: TGTGCCAGCAGCGCCACCCGACACCGCTCTGGAAACACCATATATTTT. This gives the protein CASSATRHRSGNTIYF.

The chain links TRBV27 to TRBJ2-1; the D is unclear. CDR1 is MNHEY, CDR2 SMNVEV, per germline (reference sequence). V dropped 10 bases and J dropped 3 bases, with 10 bases sitting between them. The CDR3 runs to 12 residues. The CDR3 reads CAIRTSYNEQFF. The CDR3 coding sequence is TGTGCCATACGGACGAGCTACAATGAGCAGTTCTTC.

J is TRBJ2-1 and V is TRBV15, with 8 bases lining up with TRBD2. The germline V gene encodes CDR1 LNHNV and CDR2 YYDKDF (reference sequence). This CDR3 region has 15 residues. The J segment lost 9 bases and the V segment lost 7 bases, leaving 14 bases of the junction unmatched. CDR3 in DNA: TGTGCCACCACTCTTAGCGGGAAAGGTTTAAGTGAGCAGTTCTTC. This encodes CATTLSGKGLSEQFF.

The rearrangement joins TRBV7-2 to TRBJ2-7; D possibly corresponds to TRBD1 (5 bases). The CDR3 totals 15 residues. Trimming took 5 bases from V and 9 from J, leaving 23 bases between them. Germline V gene data show CDR1 as SGHTA and CDR2 as FQGNSA. The CDR3 coding sequence is TGTGCCAGCAGCCAGAGCAGGGCCTTGGTTGATGTGCAGTACTTC. This gives the protein CASSQSRALVDVQYF.

The chain employs TRBV4-1 and TRBJ1-5; D unresolved. The CDR3 totals 15 residues. Germline CDR1 is MGHRA and CDR2 is YSYEKL. Trimming took off 5 bases at V and 0 bases at J, with 11 bases between the two ends. The CDR3 is CASSTRTDSNQPQHF. In nucleotides, the CDR3 is TGCGCCAGCAGCACCAGGACCGATAGCAATCAGCCCCAGCATTTT.

The V gene is TRBV30, the J gene TRBJ1-3; D remains ambiguous. Germline CDR1 and CDR2: GTSNPN and SVGIG (reference sequence). V lost 5 bases to trimming and J lost 0 bases, with 8 bases between them. The CDR3 spans 13 residues. Written as DNA, the CDR3 is TGTGCCTGGGGGCATAGCTCTGGAAACACCATATATTTT. Translation: CAWGHSSGNTIYF.

This clone was counted a single time. The chain uses TRBV7-9 and TRBJ2-7; 7 bases match TRBD1. The germline V gene encodes CDR1 SEHNR and CDR2 FQNEAQ (reference sequence). Losses at the gene ends were 5 bases for V and 0 bases for J; bases not matched to a gene: 7. This CDR3 is built from 15 residues. This CDR3 is CASSVGTASSYEQYF. The CDR3 bases are TGTGCCAGCAGCGTCGGGACAGCGAGCTCCTACGAGCAGTACTTC. Full variable domain (missing parts from reference TRBV7-9 and TRBJ2-7): DTGVSQNPRHKITKRGQNVTFRCDPISEHNRLYWYRQTLGQGPEFLTYFQNEAQLEKSRLLSDRFSAERPKGSFSTLEIQRTEQGDSAMYLCASSVGTASSYEQYFGPGTRLTVT.

The gene calls are TRBV10-3 and TRBJ2-7; 8 bases map to TRBD1. The CDR3 length is 15 residues. The germline V gene encodes CDR1 ENHRY and CDR2 SYGVKD. V trimming: 0 bases; J trimming: 5 bases; junction bases outside the gene matches: 6. CDR3 sequence: CAISESGQGPHEQYF. The CDR3 DNA sequence: TGTGCCATCAGTGAGTCCGGACAGGGACCTCACGAGCAGTACTTC.

This chain uses TRBV11-2 with TRBJ1-1, with D unclear. V dropped 1 base and J dropped 8 bases, with 11 bases sitting between them. The CDR3 has 13 residues. Looked up from germline, CDR1 is SGHAT and CDR2 is FQNNGV. CDR3 sequence (DNA): TGTGCCAGCAGCTTAGGTACGGGAAACGAAGCTTTCTTT. Residues: CASSLGTGNEAFF.

This chain connects TRBV11-2 to TRBJ2-2, with D possibly being TRBD1 or TRBD2 (6 bases each). The CDR3 spans 15 residues. The V and J ends lost 11 bases and 0 bases respectively, with 16 bases between them. Looked up from germline, CDR1 is SGHAT and CDR2 is FQNNGV. CDR3 region: CAGSVRGANTGELFF. The CDR3 bases are TGTGCCGGTTCAGTGAGGGGGGCGAACACCGGGGAGCTGTTTTTT.

The chain has TRBV5-1 and TRBJ2-1; the D gene could be TRBD1 or TRBD2 (6 bases each). The CDR3 has 15 residues. The V end was cut by 4 bases, the J end by 1 base, with 12 bases between. From germline, CDR1 is SGHRS and CDR2 YFSETQ. CDR3 sequence (DNA): TGCGCCAGCAGCCCGGGGGCTGGGTCCTACAATGAGCAGTTCTTC. As protein: CASSPGAGSYNEQFF. Variable domain in full (rest from reference TRBV5-1 and TRBJ2-1): KAGVTQTPRYLIKTRGQQVTLSCSPISGHRSVSWYQQTPGQGLQFLFEYFSETQRNKGNFPGRFSGRQFSNSRSEMNVSTLELGDSALYLCASSPGAGSYNEQFFGPGTRLTVL.

The chain recombines TRBV11-2 with TRBJ2-5; 10 bases are shared with TRBD2. Germline loops: CDR1 SGHAT, CDR2 FQNNGV. V lost 5 bases, J lost 6 bases, and 6 bases stayed unmatched. The CDR3 extends over 14 amino acids. Here the CDR3 reads CASSPSLAGQTQYF. DNA for the CDR3: TGTGCCAGCAGCCCCTCACTAGCGGGGCAGACCCAGTACTTC. The full variable domain, with the rest looked up from reference TRBV11-2 and TRBJ2-5, is EAGVAQSPRYKIIEKRQSVAFWCNPISGHATLYWYQQILGQGPKLLIQFQNNGVVDDSQLPKDRFSAERLKGVDSTLKIQPAKLEDSAVYLCASSPSLAGQTQYFGPGTRLLVL.

This CDR3 reads CASSYTGENTEAFF. Here the CDR3 DNA reads TGCGCCAGCAGCTATACAGGGGAGAACACTGAAGCTTTCTTT. This rearrangement joins TRBV5-1 to TRBJ1-1; the match to TRBD1 covers 7 bases. This CDR3 spans 14 amino acids. CDR1 SGHRS and CDR2 YFSETQ come from the germline V gene. V lost 3 bases to trimming and J lost 1 base; unmatched junction nucleotides: 3. The variable domain in full, completed from reference TRBV5-1 and TRBJ1-1, reads KAGVTQTPRYLIKTRGQQVTLSCSPISGHRSVSWYQQTPGQGLQFLFEYFSETQRNKGNFPGRFSGRQFSNSRSEMNVSTLELGDSALYLCASSYTGENTEAFFGQGTRLTVV.

V and J are TRBV15 and TRBJ2-2; 7 nucleotides line up with TRBD1. The V segment lost 1 base and the J segment 3 bases; nucleotides outside the gene matches: 2. The CDR3 consists of 15 residues. Germline V lookup: CDR1 LNHNV, CDR2 YYDKDF (reference sequence). DNA for the CDR3: TGTGCCACCAGCAGAGGTGACAGGGACACCGGGGAGCTGTTTTTT. Translating gives CATSRGDRDTGELFF.

This clone was found a few times. The gene calls are TRBV9 and TRBJ2-5, with a tentative D call TRBD2 (6 bases). The CDR3 runs to 14 residues. Deletions cut 2 bases from V and 0 bases from J, with 8 bases between. Germline lookup yields CDR1 SGDLS and CDR2 YYNGEE. In nucleotides, the CDR3 is TGTGCCAGCAGCGTCCGGGACTACCAAGAGACCCAGTACTTC. Its translation is CASSVRDYQETQYF.